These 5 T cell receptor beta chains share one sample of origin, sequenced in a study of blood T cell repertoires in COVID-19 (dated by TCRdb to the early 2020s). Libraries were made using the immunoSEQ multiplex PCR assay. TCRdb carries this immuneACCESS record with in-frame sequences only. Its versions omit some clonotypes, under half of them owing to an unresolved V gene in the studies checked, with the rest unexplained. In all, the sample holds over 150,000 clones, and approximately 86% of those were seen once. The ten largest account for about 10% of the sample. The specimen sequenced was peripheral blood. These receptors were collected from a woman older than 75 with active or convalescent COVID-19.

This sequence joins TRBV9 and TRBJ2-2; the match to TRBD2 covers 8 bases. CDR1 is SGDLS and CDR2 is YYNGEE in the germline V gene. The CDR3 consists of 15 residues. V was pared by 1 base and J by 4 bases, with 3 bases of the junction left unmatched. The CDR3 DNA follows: TGTGCCAGCAGCGTACAAGGGACTAGCACCGGGGAGCTGTTTTTT. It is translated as CASSVQGTSTGELFF.

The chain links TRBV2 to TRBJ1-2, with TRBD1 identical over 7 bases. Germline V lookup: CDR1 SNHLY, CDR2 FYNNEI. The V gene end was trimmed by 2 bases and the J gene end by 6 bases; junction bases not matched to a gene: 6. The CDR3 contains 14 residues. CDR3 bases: TGTGCCAGCAGTGAATTGGGCAGGGGGGATGGCTACACCTTC. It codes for CASSELGRGDGYTF.

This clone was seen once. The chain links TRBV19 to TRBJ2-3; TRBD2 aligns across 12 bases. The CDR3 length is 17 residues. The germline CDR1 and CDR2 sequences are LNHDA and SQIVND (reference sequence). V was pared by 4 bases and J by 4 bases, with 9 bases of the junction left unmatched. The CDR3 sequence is CASSTKGLAGTSDTQYF. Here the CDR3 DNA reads TGTGCCAGTAGTACCAAAGGACTAGCGGGAACCTCAGATACGCAGTATTTT. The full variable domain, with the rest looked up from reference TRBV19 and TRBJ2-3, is DGGITQSPKYLFRKEGQNVTLSCEQNLNHDAMYWYRQDPGQGLRLIYYSQIVNDFQKGDIAEGYSVSREKKESFPLTVTSAQKNPTAFYLCASSTKGLAGTSDTQYFGPGTRLTVL.

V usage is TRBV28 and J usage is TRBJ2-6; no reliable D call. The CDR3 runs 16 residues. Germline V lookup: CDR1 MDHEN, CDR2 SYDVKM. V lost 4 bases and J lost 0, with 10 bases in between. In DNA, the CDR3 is TGTGCCAGCAGTTCAGTCATAAACTCTGGGGCCAACGTCCTGACTTTC. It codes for CASSSVINSGANVLTF. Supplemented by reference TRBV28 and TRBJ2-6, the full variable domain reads DVKVTQSSRYLVKRTGEKVFLECVQDMDHENMFWYRQDPGLGLRLIYFSYDVKMKEKGDIPEGYSVSREKKERFSLILESASTNQTSMYLCASSSVINSGANVLTFGAGSRLTVL.

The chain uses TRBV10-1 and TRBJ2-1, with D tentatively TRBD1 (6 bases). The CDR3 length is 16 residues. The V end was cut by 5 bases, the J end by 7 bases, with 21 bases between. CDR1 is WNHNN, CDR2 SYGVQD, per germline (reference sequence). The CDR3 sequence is CASSPVVGVRGNEQFF. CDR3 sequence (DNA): TGCGCCAGCAGTCCAGTGGTGGGGGTTAGGGGGAATGAGCAGTTCTTC.